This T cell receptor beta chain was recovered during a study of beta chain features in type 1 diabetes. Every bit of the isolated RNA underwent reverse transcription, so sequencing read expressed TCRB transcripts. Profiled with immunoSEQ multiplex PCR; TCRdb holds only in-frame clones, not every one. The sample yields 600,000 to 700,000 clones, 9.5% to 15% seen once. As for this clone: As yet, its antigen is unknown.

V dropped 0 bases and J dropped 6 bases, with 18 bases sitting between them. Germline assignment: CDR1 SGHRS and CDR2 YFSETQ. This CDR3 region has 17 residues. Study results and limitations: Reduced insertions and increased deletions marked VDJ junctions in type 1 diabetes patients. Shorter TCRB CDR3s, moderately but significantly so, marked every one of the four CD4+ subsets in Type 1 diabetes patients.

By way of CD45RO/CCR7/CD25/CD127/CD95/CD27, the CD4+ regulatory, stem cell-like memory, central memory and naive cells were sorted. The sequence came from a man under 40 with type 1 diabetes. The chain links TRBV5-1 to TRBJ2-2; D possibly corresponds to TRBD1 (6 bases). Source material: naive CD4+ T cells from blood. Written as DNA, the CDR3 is TGCGCCAGCAGCTTGGCTGCGGCAGGGGACGTCGCCGGGGAGCTGTTTTTT. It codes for CASSLAAAGDVAGELFF. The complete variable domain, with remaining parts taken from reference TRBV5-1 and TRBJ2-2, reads KAGVTQTPRYLIKTRGQQVTLSCSPISGHRSVSWYQQTPGQGLQFLFEYFSETQRNKGNFPGRFSGRQFSNSRSEMNVSTLELGDSALYLCASSLAAAGDVAGELFFGEGSRLTVL.